Reported below is one TCR beta chain. Antigen unknown. Some clones are missing from TCRdb's copy, which holds only in-frame ones; the method was immunoSEQ multiplex PCR. Of about 120,000 clones in the sample, roughly 90% were seen once. The sample originates from a study of T cell responses to AZD1222 COVID-19 vaccine. Study-level points and caveats: Samples come after the peak T cell response, not at day 14. Mostly white British, mostly female donors; authors suggested clonal diversity may be underestimated. Regions 160-218 and 743-854 dominated among vaccine-associated CD4 TCRs spanning spike.

The TCR comes from an adult in good health. The sequences come from peripheral blood, collected on day 0 of AZD1222 vaccination.

CDR3 sequence reads: CSAYSETQYF. CDR3 DNA: TGCAGTGCTTATTCAGAGACCCAGTACTTC. The V gene is TRBV20-1, the J gene TRBJ2-5; D is uncertain. This CDR3 has 10 residues. Germline CDR1 DFQATT, CDR2 SNEGSKA (reference sequence). V was trimmed by 5 bases and J by 4 bases, leaving 5 bases between them.